The 5 T cell receptor beta chains given below trace back to one sample, sequenced in a study of response to subunit inactivated influenza vaccine. TCRdb used MiXCR to reprocess the RT-PCR reads, holding one entry per CDR3 protein. The data show 650,000 to 800,000 distinct CDR3 sequences, about 18% seen once. The specimen was PBMCs from blood, collected about 5 days after vaccination. These receptors all stem from a man aged 50 to 60 who received an inactivated influenza vaccine.

This clonotype was recorded a few times. This chain joins TRBV11-2 and TRBJ2-7; no firm D call. The ends were cut back, 4 bases at V and 3 bases at J, with 25 bases in the middle. In germline, CDR1 is SGHAT, CDR2 FQNNGV. The length of the CDR3 is 18 residues. The DNA for the CDR3 is TGTGCCAGCAGCTCCCAACTCTTCAGACGCAATCCCTTCTACGAGCAGTACTTC. Its protein product is CASSSQLFRRNPFYEQYF.

V gene TRBV6-5 combines with J gene TRBJ2-1; no reliable D call. The CDR3 has 16 residues. V lost 0 bases and J lost 1, with 10 bases in between. Germline V gene sequence: CDR1 MNHEY, CDR2 SVGAGI. Written as DNA, the CDR3 is TGTGCCAGCAGTTACTCGTTGTTGGAGTCCTACAATGAGCAGTTCTTC. Its translation: CASSYSLLESYNEQFF.

This clonotype was found a few times. The rearrangement joins TRBV29-1 to TRBJ2-1; D remains ambiguous. The CDR3 runs 11 residues. The germline V gene has CDR1 SQVTM and CDR2 ANQGSEA. Trimming took 6 bases from V and 5 from J, leaving 8 bases between them. The CDR3 coding sequence is TGCAGCGTCGGCGAGGACAATGAGCAGTTCTTC. Protein product: CSVGEDNEQFF.

This clonotype was picked up a small number of times. This chain joins TRBV28 and TRBJ1-1; D is unresolved. Trimming left V 8 bases short and J 1 base short, with 11 bases between. The germline CDR1 and CDR2 sequences are MDHEN and SYDVKM. The CDR3 is made up of 13 amino acids. CDR3 protein: CASLRHSNTEAFF. The CDR3 coding sequence is TGTGCCAGCCTGCGGCACTCGAACACTGAAGCTTTCTTT.

The genes are TRBV5-1 and TRBJ1-2, with D maybe TRBD1 (5 bases). The V and J ends lost 1 base and 8 bases respectively, with 9 bases between them. The V gene's germline CDR1 is SGHRS and CDR2 YFSETQ. The CDR3 is 12 residues long. CDR3 nucleotide sequence: TGCGCCAGCAGCTTGTTGGGGGACGGCTACACCTTC. Protein product: CASSLLGDGYTF.